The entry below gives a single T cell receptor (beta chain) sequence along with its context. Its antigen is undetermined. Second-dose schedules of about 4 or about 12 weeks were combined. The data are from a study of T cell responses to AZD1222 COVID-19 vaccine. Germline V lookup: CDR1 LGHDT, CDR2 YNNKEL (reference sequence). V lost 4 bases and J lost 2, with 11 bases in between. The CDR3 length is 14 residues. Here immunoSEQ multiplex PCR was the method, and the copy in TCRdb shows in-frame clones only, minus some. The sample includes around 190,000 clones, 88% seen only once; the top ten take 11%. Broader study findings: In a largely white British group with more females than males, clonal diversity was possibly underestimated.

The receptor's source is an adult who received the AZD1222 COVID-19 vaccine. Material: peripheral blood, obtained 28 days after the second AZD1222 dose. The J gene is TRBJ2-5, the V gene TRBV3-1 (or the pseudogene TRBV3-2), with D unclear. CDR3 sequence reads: CASSLGRIQETQYF. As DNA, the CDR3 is TGTGCCAGCAGCCTCGGACGGATACAAGAGACCCAGTACTTC.